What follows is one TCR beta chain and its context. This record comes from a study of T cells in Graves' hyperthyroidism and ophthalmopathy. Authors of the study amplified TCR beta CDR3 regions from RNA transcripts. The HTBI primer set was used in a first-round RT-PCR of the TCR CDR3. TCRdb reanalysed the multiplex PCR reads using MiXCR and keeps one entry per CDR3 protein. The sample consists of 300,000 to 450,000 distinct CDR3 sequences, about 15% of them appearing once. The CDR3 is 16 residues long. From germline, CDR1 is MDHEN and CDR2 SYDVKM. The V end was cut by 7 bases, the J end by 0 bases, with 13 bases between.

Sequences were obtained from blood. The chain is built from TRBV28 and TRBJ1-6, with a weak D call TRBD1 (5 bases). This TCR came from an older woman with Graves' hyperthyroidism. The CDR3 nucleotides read TGTGCCAGCACCCCAGGGACGGGCTCCTATAATTCACCCCTCCACTTT. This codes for CASTPGTGSYNSPLHF. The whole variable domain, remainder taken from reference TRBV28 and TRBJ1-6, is DVKVTQSSRYLVKRTGEKVFLECVQDMDHENMFWYRQDPGLGLRLIYFSYDVKMKEKGDIPEGYSVSREKKERFSLILESASTNQTSMYLCASTPGTGSYNSPLHFGNGTRLTVT.